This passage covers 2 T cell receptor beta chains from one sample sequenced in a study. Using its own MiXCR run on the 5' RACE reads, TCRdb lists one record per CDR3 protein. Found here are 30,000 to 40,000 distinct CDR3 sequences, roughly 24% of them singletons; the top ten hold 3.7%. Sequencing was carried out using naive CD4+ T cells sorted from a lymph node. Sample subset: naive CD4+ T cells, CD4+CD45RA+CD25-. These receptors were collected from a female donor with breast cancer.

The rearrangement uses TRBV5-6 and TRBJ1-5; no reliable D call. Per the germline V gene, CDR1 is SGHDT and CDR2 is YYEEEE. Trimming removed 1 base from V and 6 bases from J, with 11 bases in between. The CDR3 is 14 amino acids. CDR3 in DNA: TGTGCCAGCAGCTTGTTTCAAGCGGTTCAGCCCCAGCATTTT. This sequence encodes CASSLFQAVQPQHF.

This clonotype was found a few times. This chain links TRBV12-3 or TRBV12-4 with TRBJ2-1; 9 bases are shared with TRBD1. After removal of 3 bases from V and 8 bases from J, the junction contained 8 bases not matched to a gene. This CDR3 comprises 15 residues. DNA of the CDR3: TGTGCCAGCAGTTTTATGGACAGGGGAATCGATGAGCAGTTCTTC. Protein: CASSFMDRGIDEQFF.